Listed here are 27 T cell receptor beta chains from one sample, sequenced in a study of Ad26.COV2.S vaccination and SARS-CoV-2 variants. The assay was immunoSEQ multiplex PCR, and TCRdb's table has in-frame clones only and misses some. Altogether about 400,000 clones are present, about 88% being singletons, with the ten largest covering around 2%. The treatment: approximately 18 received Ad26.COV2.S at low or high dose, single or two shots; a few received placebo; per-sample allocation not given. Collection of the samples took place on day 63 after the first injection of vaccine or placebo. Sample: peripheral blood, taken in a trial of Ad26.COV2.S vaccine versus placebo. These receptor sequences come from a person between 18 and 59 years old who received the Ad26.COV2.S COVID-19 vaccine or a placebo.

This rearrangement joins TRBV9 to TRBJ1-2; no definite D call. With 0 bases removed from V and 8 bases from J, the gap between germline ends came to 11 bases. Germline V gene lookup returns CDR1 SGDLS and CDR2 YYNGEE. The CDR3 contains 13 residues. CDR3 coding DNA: TGTGCCAGCAGCGTAGAAAATGGTGGGGGCTACACCTTC. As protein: CASSVENGGGYTF.

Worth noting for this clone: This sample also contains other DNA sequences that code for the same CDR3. In DNA form, the CDR3 reads TGTGCCAGCAGTCCCAGTAATCAGCCCCAGCATTTT. Amino acids: CASSPSNQPQHF. The chain employs TRBV28 and TRBJ1-5; D not resolved. Germline CDR1 and CDR2: MDHEN and SYDVKM. The CDR3 runs 12 residues. Trimming left V 5 bases short and J 4 bases short, with 6 bases between. The full variable domain, completed using reference TRBV28 and TRBJ1-5, is DVKVTQSSRYLVKRTGEKVFLECVQDMDHENMFWYRQDPGLGLRLIYFSYDVKMKEKGDIPEGYSVSREKKERFSLILESASTNQTSMYLCASSPSNQPQHFGDGTRLSIL.

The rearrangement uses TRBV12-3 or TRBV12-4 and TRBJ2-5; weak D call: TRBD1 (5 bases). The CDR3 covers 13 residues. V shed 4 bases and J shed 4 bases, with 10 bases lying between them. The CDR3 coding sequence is TGTGCCAGCAGTTCGCATCAGGGAGAGACCCAGTACTTC. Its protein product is CASSSHQGETQYF.

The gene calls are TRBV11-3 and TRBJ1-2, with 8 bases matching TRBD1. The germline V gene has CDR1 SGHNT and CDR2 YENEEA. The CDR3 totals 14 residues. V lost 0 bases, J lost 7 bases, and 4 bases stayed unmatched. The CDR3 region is CASSLDGRGLGYTF. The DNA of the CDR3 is TGTGCCAGCAGCTTAGATGGCAGGGGGCTTGGCTACACCTTC.

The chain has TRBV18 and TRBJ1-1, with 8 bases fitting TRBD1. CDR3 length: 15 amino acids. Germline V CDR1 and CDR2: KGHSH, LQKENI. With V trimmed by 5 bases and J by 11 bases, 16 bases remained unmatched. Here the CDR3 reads CASSGTGTGYEHAFF. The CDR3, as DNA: TGTGCCAGCTCAGGGACCGGGACAGGCTATGAACATGCTTTCTTT. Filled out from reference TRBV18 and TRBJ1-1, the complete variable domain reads NAGVMQNPRHLVRRRGQEARLRCSPMKGHSHVYWYRQLPEEGLKFMVYLQKENIIDESGMPKERFSAEFPKEGPSILRIQQVVRGDSAAYFCASSGTGTGYEHAFFGQGTRLTVV.

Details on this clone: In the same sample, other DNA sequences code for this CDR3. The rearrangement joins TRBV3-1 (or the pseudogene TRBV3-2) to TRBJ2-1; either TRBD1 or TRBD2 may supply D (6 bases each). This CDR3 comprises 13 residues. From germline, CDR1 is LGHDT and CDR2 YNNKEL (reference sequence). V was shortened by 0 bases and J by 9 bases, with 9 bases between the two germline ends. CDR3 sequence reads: CASSQDSGAEQFF. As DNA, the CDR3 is TGTGCCAGCAGCCAAGATTCGGGGGCTGAGCAGTTCTTC.

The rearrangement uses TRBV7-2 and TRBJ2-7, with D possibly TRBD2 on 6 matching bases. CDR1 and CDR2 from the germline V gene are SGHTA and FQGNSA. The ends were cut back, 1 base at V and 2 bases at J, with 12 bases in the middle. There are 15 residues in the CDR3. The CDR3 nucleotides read TGTGCCAGCAGCTTAGAAGGTAGCGGCACCTACGAGCAGTACTTC. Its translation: CASSLEGSGTYEQYF.

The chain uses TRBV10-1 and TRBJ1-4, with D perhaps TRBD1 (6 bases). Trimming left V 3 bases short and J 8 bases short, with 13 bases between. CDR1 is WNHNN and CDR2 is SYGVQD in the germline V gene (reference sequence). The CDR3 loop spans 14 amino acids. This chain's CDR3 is CASSEGGGKEKLFF. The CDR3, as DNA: TGCGCCAGCAGTGAAGGAGGGGGGAAAGAAAAACTGTTTTTT.

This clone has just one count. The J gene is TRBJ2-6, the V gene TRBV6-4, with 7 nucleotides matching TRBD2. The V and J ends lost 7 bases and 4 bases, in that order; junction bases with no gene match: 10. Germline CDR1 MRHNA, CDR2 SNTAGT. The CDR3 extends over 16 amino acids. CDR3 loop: CASIHTDGRGANVLTF. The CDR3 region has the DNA TGTGCCAGCATTCACACCGACGGGAGGGGGGCCAACGTCCTGACTTTC.

CDR3 amino acids: CASPSDREIRTGELFF. CDR3 bases: TGCGCCAGCCCCTCGGACAGGGAAATTCGGACCGGGGAGCTGTTTTTT. This chain links TRBV23-1 with TRBJ2-2; TRBD1 aligns across 8 bases. TRBV23-1 is placed among ORFs of uncertain function. The CDR3 is 16 amino acids. Trimming cost V 8 bases and J 5 bases; bases outside gene matches: 13.

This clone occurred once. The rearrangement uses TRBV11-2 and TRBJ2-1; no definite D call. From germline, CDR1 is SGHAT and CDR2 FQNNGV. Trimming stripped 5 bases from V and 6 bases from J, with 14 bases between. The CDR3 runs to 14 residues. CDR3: CASSPRASINEQFF. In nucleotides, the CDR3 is TGTGCCAGCAGCCCCCGGGCATCAATCAATGAGCAGTTCTTC.

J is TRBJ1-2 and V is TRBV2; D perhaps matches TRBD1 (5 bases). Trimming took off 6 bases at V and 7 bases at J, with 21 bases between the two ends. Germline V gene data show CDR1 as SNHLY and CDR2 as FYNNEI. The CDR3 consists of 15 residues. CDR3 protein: CASRNSGGSESGYTF. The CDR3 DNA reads TGTGCCAGCAGGAACTCGGGGGGAAGTGAGAGTGGCTACACCTTC.

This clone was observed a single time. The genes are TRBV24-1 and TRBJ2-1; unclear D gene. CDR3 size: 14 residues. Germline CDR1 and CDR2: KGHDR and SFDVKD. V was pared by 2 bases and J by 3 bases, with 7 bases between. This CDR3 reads CATSDSPSYNEQFF. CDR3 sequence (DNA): TGTGCCACCAGTGATTCACCTAGCTACAATGAGCAGTTCTTC.

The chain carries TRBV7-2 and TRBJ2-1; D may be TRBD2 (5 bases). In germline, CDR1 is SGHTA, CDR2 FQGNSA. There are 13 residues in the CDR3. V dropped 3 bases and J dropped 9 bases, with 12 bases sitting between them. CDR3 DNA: TGTGCCAGCAGCTTCGCAGTTGCGGGTGAGCAGTTCTTC. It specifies CASSFAVAGEQFF. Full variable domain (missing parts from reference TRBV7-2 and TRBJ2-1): GAGVSQSPSNKVTEKGKDVELRCDPISGHTALYWYRQSLGQGLEFLIYFQGNSAPDKSGLPSDRFSAERTGGSVSTLTIQRTQQEDSAVYLCASSFAVAGEQFFGPGTRLTVL.

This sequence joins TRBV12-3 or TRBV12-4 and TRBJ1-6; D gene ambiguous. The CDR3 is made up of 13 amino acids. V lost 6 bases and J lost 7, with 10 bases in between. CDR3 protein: CASSQKMNSPLHF. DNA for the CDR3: TGTGCCAGCAGCCAAAAGATGAATTCACCCCTCCACTTT.

The CDR3, as DNA: TGTGCCTGTGACAGGGACTCCAATCAGCCCCAGCATTTT. This translates into CACDRDSNQPQHF. This chain links TRBV30 with TRBJ1-5; 7 bases are shared with TRBD1. The germline V gene encodes CDR1 GTSNPN and CDR2 SVGIG (reference sequence). J was trimmed by 3 bases and V by 6 bases; bases with no gene match: 5. The CDR3 sequence is 13 residues long.

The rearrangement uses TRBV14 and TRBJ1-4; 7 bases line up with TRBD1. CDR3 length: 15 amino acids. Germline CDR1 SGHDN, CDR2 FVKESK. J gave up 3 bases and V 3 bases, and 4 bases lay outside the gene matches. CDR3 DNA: TGTGCCAGCAGCCACAGGACAGGAGCTAATGAAAAACTGTTTTTT. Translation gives CASSHRTGANEKLFF.

CDR3: CASMRDSNQPQHF. In DNA, the CDR3 is TGTGCCAGCATGCGGGATAGCAATCAGCCCCAGCATTTT. The V call is TRBV2, the J call TRBJ1-5, with unresolved D. The ends were cut back, 7 bases at V and 0 bases at J, with 7 bases in the middle. The germline gives CDR1 SNHLY, CDR2 FYNNEI. The CDR3 spans 13 residues.

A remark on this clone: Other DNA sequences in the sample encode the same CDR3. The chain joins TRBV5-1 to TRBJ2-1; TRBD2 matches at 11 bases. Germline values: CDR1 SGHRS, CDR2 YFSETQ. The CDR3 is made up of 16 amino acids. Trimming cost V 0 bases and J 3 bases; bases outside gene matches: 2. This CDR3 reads CASSLGTSGSYNEQFF. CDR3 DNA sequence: TGCGCCAGCAGCTTGGGTACTAGCGGGAGCTACAATGAGCAGTTCTTC.

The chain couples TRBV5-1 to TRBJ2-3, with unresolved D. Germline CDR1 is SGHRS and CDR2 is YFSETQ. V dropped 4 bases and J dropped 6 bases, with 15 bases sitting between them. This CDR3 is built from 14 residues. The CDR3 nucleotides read TGCGCCAGCAGCGAGCCTTTTGGTGGGGATACGCAGTATTTT. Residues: CASSEPFGGDTQYF.

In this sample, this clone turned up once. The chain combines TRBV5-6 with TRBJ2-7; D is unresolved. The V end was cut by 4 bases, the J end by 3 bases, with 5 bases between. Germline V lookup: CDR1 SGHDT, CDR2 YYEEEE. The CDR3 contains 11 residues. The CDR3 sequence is CASSLHYEQYF. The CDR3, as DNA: TGTGCCAGCAGCCTCCACTACGAGCAGTACTTC.

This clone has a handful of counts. CDR3 residues: CASSLVGAGGRETQYF. For the CDR3, the DNA is TGTGCCAGCAGCTTAGTTGGGGCAGGGGGAAGGGAGACCCAGTACTTC. The rearrangement joins TRBV7-2 to TRBJ2-5, with 7 nucleotides matching TRBD1. The V segment lost 1 base and the J segment 5 bases; nucleotides outside the gene matches: 10. Per germline, CDR1 SGHTA and CDR2 FQGNSA. The CDR3 has 16 amino acids.

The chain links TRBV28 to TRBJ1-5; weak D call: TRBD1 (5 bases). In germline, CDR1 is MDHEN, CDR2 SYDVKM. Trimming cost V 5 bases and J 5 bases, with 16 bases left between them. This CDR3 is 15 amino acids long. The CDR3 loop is CASSATDPGDQPQHF. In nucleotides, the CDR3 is TGTGCCAGCAGTGCGACAGACCCTGGGGATCAGCCCCAGCATTTT.

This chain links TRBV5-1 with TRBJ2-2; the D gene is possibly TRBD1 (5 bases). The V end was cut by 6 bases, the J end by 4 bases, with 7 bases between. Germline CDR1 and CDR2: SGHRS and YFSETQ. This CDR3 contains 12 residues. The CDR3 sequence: CASKGVTGELFF. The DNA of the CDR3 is TGCGCCAGCAAAGGGGTCACCGGGGAGCTGTTTTTT.

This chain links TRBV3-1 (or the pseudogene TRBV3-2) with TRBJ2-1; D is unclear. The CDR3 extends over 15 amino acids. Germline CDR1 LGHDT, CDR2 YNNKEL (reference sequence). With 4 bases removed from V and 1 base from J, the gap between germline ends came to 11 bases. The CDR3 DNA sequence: TGTGCCAGCAGCCCCCAGGCGCTTTCCTACAATGAGCAGTTCTTC. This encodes CASSPQALSYNEQFF.

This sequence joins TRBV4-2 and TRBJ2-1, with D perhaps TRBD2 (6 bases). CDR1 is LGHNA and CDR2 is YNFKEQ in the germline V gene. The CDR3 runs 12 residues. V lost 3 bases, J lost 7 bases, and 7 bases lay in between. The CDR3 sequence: CASSQRENEQFF. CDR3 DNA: TGTGCCAGCAGCCAGCGGGAAAATGAGCAGTTCTTC.

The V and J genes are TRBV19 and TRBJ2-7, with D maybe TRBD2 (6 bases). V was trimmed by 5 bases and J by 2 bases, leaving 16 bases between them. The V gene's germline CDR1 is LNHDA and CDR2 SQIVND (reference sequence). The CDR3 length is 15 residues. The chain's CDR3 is CASSPAGTGAYEQYF. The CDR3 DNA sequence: TGTGCCAGTAGTCCAGCCGGGACTGGGGCCTACGAGCAGTACTTC.